The rows below give T cell receptor beta chains drawn from one sample of a study of shared clonotypes between healthy human individuals. Repertoires were generated with immunoSEQ multiplex PCR, while TCRdb's copy carries only in-frame clones and drops some. The table includes over a million clones, under 80% detected once. The source material was memory CD4+ T cells sorted from blood. The receptors were sampled from a man between 18 and 29 years old in good health. CDR3s include the opening cysteine and the closing phenylalanine or tryptophan. A D gene is named only where the DNA matches it firmly. Size is stated for part of the rows, as once, few or many counts, or as a class when the clone is expanded.

TRBV10-3,NA,TRBJ2-7,NA,TGTGCCATCAGTGCAGGGACTTCCTACGAGCAGTACTTC,CAISAGTSYEQYF
TRBV5-1,NA,TRBJ1-2,NA,TGCGCCAGCAGCCGGGGGGACTCGGAGGGCTACACCTTC,CASSRGDSEGYTF
TRBV5-6,NA,TRBJ2-5,NA,TGTGCCAGCAGCTTGTTACAGGCGCTCCAAGAGAGCCAGTACTTC,CASSLLQALQESQYF
TRBV18,NA,TRBJ2-2,TRBD2,TGTGCCAGCTCACCGCAGGGACTAGCGGGAGCTTCCGGGGAGCTGTTTTTT,CASSPQGLAGASGELFF
TRBV5-1,NA,TRBJ1-1,TRBD1,TGCGCCAGCACACCTCAGGGGGATGGGGCTGAAGCTTTCTTT,CASTPQGDGAEAFF
TRBV4-1,NA,TRBJ1-4,TRBD1,TGCGCCAGCAGCCAAGAAGGGACAGGCATCGGGAAACTGTTTTTT,CASSQEGTGIGKLFF
TRBV5-1,NA,TRBJ2-7,NA,TGCGCCAGCAGCTTAGGGGCGGGACACACCTACGAGCAGTACTTC,CASSLGAGHTYEQYF
TRBV28,NA,TRBJ2-2,NA,TGTGCCAGCAGGACAGGCCCCAGGTCCGGGGAGCTGTTTTTT,CASRTGPRSGELFF
TRBV19,NA,TRBJ1-3,NA,TGTGCCAGTAGTAAAGGACCGGGGATGGGAAACACCATATATTTT,CASSKGPGMGNTIYF
TRBV6-1,NA,TRBJ2-3,NA,TGTGCCAGCAGTGAAGGGCCTTTTGATACGCAGTATTTT,CASSEGPFDTQYF
TRBV5-1,NA,TRBJ1-5,NA,TGCGCCAGCAGCTTGGGTCAGAATCAGCCCCAGCATTTT,CASSLGQNQPQHF
TRBV9,few,TRBJ2-3,TRBD2,TGTGCCAGCAGCGTAGATCGGACTAGGGGAGATACGCAGTATTTT,CASSVDRTRGDTQYF
TRBV25-1,NA,TRBJ2-7,NA,TGTGCCAGCAGTGAGACAGGGAGGTCCTACGAGCAGTACTTC,CASSETGRSYEQYF
TRBV28,NA,TRBJ1-5,NA,TGTGCCAGCAGTGGAGACAGAAACAATCAGCCCCAGCATTTT,CASSGDRNNQPQHF
TRBV5-1,NA,TRBJ2-7,NA,TGCGCCAGCAGCCCCCGGGGCAGGGGAAGGAACGAGCAGTACTTC,CASSPRGRGRNEQYF
TRBV5-4,NA,TRBJ2-3,TRBD1,TGTGCCAGCAGCGGCGGGACAGGGGGCCCCCTGGATACGCAGTATTTT,CASSGGTGGPLDTQYF
TRBV7-2,NA,TRBJ1-2,NA,TGTGCCAGCAGCTTGAGAGTCCTCTATGGCTACACCTTC,CASSLRVLYGYTF
TRBV9,NA,TRBJ2-4,TRBD1,TGTGCCAGCAGCGAACAGGGGACCAAAAACATTCAGTACTTC,CASSEQGTKNIQYF
TRBV30,NA,TRBJ2-5,NA,TGTGCCTGGAGTGTAGGGGGTTCCCAAGAGACCCAGTACTTC,CAWSVGGSQETQYF
TRBV30,few,TRBJ1-6,TRBD1,TGTGCCTACCGGGACAGGAATTCACCCCTCCACTTT,CAYRDRNSPLHF
TRBV7-6,many,TRBJ1-5,TRBD1,TGTGCCAGCAGCCCAGGGGGGTGGGATCAGCCCCAGCATTTT,CASSPGGWDQPQHF
TRBV5-8,few,TRBJ1-6,NA,TGTGCCAGCAGCAGCAGGGGTTTCTACAATTCACCCCTCCACTTT,CASSSRGFYNSPLHF
TRBV20-1,few,TRBJ2-1,NA,TGCAGTGCTACGGCGAAGAATGAGCAGTTCTTC,CSATAKNEQFF
TRBV9,few,TRBJ2-2,NA,TGTGCCAGCAGTCAAGATCCCACCCCCGGGGAGCTGTTTTTT,CASSQDPTPGELFF
TRBV2,few,TRBJ2-1,NA,TGTGCCAGCAGCCGCGACGGGAACAATGAGCAGTTCTTC,CASSRDGNNEQFF
TRBV4-3,few,TRBJ2-1,NA,TGCGCCAGCAGCCAAGATCGGTCGCAGGGATGGCAGTTCTTC,CASSQDRSQGWQFF
TRBV28,NA,TRBJ2-7,TRBD2,TGTGCCAGCTCTCTAGCGGGGGGGTTGTACGAGCAGTACTTC,CASSLAGGLYEQYF
TRBV9,NA,TRBJ2-4,TRBD1,TGTGCCAGCAGCGAGACAGGGGAGCGTAACATTCAGTACTTC,CASSETGERNIQYF
TRBV18,NA,TRBJ1-2,NA,TGTGCCAGCTCACAATCGGCCGCTGTTGTTACCAAAGGGATCTTCTATGGCTACACCTTC,CASSQSAAVVTKGIFYGYTF
TRBV27,NA,TRBJ2-5,TRBD2,TGTGCCAGCAGTTTCAGACTAGCGGGGGGGTCAGAGACCCAGTACTTC,CASSFRLAGGSETQYF
TRBV18,NA,TRBJ2-7,NA,TGTGCCAGCTCACCCCCAGGGGGGAGCTCCTACGAGCAGTACTTC,CASSPPGGSSYEQYF
TRBV5-1,NA,TRBJ2-7,TRBD1,TGCGCCAGCAGCTTGACAGGGGGCTACTCCTACGAGCAGTACTTC,CASSLTGGYSYEQYF
TRBV5-6,NA,TRBJ2-1,TRBD2,TGTGCCAGCAGCACCGAAGGACTAGCGGTCTACAATGAGCAGTTCTTC,CASSTEGLAVYNEQFF
TRBV6-5,NA,TRBJ1-2,TRBD1,TGTGCCAGCAGTTACCGGGGACAGGGTGGCTATGGCTACACCTTC,CASSYRGQGGYGYTF
TRBV30,NA,TRBJ1-1,TRBD1,TGTGCCTGGACCAGGGGGATGAACACTGAAGCTTTCTTT,CAWTRGMNTEAFF
TRBV6-1,few,TRBJ1-2,NA,TGTGCCAGCAGTGAAAGGGGCCCCTATGGCTACACCTTC,CASSERGPYGYTF
TRBV6-6,NA,TRBJ2-3,NA,TGTGCCAGCAGTACCTCACGGGGGAGTACAGATACGCAGTATTTT,CASSTSRGSTDTQYF
TRBV5-1,NA,TRBJ2-1,NA,TGCGCCAGCAGCTTGGGGAGCAGCTCCTACAATGAGCAGTTCTTC,CASSLGSSSYNEQFF
TRBV6-5,NA,TRBJ2-3,NA,TGTGCCAGCAGTTACACCGAGACCAAAACACATAGGCAGTATTTT,CASSYTETKTHRQYF
TRBV7-9,once,TRBJ2-3,NA,TGTGCCAGCAGCCCGGGTCCGATCACAGATACGCAGTATTTT,CASSPGPITDTQYF
TRBV2,NA,TRBJ1-3,NA,TGTGCCAGCAGTGATGGGTTAAACGGTGGAAACACCATATATTTT,CASSDGLNGGNTIYF
TRBV2,NA,TRBJ1-3,NA,TGTGCCAGTAAGACAGGCTCTGGAAACACCATATATTTT,CASKTGSGNTIYF
TRBV9,NA,TRBJ2-2,TRBD1,TGTGCCAGCAGCCCGGGATGGGACAGGGTTACCGGGGAGCTGTTTTTT,CASSPGWDRVTGELFF
TRBV5-1,NA,TRBJ2-5,NA,TGCGCCAGCAGCCGCCTAGGTGGGGGTGGTCAAGAGACCCAGTACTTC,CASSRLGGGGQETQYF
TRBV30,NA,TRBJ1-1,NA,TGTGCCTGGAGTGTAAAGGCGTGGAACACTGAAGCTTTCTTT,CAWSVKAWNTEAFF